This note documents a single TCR beta chain sequence. Its antigen is as yet unknown. Naivety in CD8+ T cells corresponded to a CD45RO-CCR7+CD27+CD95- phenotype. CDR3 length equals 15 residues. The germline CDR1 and CDR2 sequences are SQVTM and ANQGSEA. TRB cDNA was prepared as libraries by UMI-labeled 5' RACE. TCRdb reprocessed the 5' RACE reads, with one entry per CDR3 protein and no DNA. This table lists about 130,000 distinct CDR3 sequences. The data belong to a study of CXCR3-negative and CXCR3-positive naive CD8 T cells. The study's findings and limits: TCR strength was inferred from TRB CDR3 properties, while surface CD5 was comparable between naive subsets. Researchers report that CXCR3-positive naive cells carry more hydrophobic TRB CDR3s than CXCR3-negative naive cells. Most assays used freshly isolated PBMCs, as cryopreservation partially reduced CXCR3.

Sequenced: naive CXCR3- CD8+ T cells from blood. Specified subset: CD45RO-CCR7+CD27+CD95- naive CD8+ T cells lacking CXCR3 (TNR3-). The chain couples TRBV29-1 to TRBJ2-7; TCRdb designates TRBD1, a call that cannot be tested without DNA. The sequence was collected from a human donor in good health. Some clones in this sample may be carry-over from other donors' samples. This chain's CDR3 is CSVRGDRSFSYEQYF.